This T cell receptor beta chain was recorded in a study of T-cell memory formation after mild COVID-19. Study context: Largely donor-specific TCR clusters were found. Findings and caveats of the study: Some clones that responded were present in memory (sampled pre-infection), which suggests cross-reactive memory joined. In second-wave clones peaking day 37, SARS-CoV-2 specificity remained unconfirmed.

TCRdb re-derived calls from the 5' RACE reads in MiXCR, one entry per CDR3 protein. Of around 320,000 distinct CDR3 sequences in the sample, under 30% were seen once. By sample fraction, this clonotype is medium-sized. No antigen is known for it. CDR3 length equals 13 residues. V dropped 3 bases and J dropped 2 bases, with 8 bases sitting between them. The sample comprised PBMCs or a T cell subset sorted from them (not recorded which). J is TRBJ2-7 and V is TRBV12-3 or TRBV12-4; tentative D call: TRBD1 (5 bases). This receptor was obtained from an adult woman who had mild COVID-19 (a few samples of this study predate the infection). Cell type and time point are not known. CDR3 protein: CASSFWTPYEQYF. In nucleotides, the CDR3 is TGTGCCAGCAGTTTTTGGACACCCTACGAGCAGTACTTC.